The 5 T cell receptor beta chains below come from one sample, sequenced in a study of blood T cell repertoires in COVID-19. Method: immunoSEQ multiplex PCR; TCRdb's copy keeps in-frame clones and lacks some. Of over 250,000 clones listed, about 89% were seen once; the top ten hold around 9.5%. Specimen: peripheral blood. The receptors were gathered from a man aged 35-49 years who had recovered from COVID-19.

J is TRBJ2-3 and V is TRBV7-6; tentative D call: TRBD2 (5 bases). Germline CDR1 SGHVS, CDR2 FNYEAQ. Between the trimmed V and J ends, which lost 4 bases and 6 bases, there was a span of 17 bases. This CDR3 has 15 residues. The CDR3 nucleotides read TGTGCCAGCAGCTCCACCCGGGGTGTCGGGGATACGCAGTATTTT. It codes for CASSSTRGVGDTQYF.

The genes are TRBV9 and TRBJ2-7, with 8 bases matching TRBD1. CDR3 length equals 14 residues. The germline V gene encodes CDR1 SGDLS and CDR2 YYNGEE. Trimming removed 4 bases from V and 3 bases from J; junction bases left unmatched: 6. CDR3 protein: CASSPTGGYYEQYF. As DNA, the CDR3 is TGTGCCAGCAGCCCTACAGGGGGGTACTACGAGCAGTACTTC.

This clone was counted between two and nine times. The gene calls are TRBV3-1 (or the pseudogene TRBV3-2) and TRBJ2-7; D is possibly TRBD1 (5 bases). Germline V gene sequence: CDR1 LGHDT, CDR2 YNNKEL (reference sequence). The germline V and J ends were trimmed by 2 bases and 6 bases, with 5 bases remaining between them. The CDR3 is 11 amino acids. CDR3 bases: TGTGCCAGCAGCCAACAGGGCGAGCAGTACTTC. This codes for CASSQQGEQYF.

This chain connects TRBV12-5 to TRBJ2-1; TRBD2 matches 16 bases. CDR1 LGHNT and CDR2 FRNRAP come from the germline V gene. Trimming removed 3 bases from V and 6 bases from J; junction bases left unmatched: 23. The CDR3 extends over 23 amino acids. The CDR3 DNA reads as TGTGCTAGTGGTTTCCGCAATGCCCTTCCGGGACTAGCGGGAGGGCCGGGATCCAATGAGCAGTTCTTC. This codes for CASGFRNALPGLAGGPGSNEQFF.

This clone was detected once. The CDR3 loop reads CASSVGGDSTYEQYF. The CDR3 DNA sequence: TGTGCCAGCTCGGTTGGAGGGGACAGCACCTACGAGCAGTACTTC. The chain uses TRBV18 and TRBJ2-7; tentatively, D is TRBD1 (7 bases). This CDR3 is 15 amino acids long. Germline lookup yields CDR1 KGHSH and CDR2 LQKENI. The V end lost 6 bases, the J end lost 2 bases, and 17 bases lay between the germline ends. Drawing the rest from reference TRBV18 and TRBJ2-7, the complete variable domain is NAGVMQNPRHLVRRRGQEARLRCSPMKGHSHVYWYRQLPEEGLKFMVYLQKENIIDESGMPKERFSAEFPKEGPSILRIQQVVRGDSAAYFCASSVGGDSTYEQYFGPGTRLTVT.